The sequence of this TCR beta chain was determined in a study of control samples from healthy donors and cancer patients. The protocol was immunoSEQ multiplex PCR, while the TCRdb copy is restricted to in-frame clones and leaves out a portion. The sample yields approximately 90,000 clones, over 80% seen once. Concerning this clone itself: An end of the junction differs from the germline gene, which may be a read error.

The sequenced material came from blood. This receptor was taken from a young man in good health.

The chain's CDR3 is CASSRLGATQEAQYF. In nucleotides, the CDR3 is TGTGCCAGCAGCCGCTTGGGCGCGACTCAAGAGGCCCAGTACTTC. The chain combines TRBV11-2 with TRBJ2-5, with D hard to call. The length of the CDR3 is 15 residues. CDR1 is SGHAT and CDR2 is FQNNGV in the germline V gene.